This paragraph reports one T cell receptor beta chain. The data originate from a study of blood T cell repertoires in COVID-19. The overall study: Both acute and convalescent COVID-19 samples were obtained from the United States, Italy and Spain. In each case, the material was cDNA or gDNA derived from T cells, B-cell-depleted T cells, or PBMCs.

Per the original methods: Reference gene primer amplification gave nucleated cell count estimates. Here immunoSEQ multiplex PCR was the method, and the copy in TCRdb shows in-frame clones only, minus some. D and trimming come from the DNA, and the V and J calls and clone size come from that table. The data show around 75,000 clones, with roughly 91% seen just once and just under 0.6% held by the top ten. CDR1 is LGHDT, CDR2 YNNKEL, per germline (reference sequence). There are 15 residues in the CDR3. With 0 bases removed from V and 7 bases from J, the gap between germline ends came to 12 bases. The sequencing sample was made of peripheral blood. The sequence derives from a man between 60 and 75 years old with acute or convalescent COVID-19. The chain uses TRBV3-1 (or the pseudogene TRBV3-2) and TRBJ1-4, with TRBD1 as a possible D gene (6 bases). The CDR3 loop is CASSQDQGRREKLFF. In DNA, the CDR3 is TGTGCCAGCAGCCAAGACCAGGGGCGCCGTGAAAAACTGTTTTTT.